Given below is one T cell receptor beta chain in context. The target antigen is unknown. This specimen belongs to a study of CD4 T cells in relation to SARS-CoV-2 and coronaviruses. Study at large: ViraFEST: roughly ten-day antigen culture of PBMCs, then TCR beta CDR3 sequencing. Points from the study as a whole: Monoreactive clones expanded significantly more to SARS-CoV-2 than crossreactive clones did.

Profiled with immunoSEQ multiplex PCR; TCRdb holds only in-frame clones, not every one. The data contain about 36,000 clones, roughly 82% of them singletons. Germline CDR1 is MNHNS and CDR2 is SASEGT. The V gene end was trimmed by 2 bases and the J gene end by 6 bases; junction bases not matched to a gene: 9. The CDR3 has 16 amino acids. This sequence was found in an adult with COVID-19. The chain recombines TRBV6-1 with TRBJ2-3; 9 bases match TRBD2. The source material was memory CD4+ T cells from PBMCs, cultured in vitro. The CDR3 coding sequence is TGTGCCAGCAGTGAAAGGGTAGCGGGAGCAGGGGATACGCAGTATTTT. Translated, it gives CASSERVAGAGDTQYF.